This T cell receptor (beta chain) was recovered during a study of shared clonotypes between healthy human individuals. About the study: Each donor's CD8 memory used one plate, CD8 naive two, each CD4 subset three. Study-level points and caveats: Around 4.7% was the fraction of naive CD4 clonotypes found shared across several donors. Sampling included only blood; tissue repertoires likely differ.

On this clone itself: Its antigen is still unknown.

This CDR3 is built from 15 residues. The germline V and J ends were trimmed by 7 bases and 2 bases, with 13 bases remaining between them. Germline lookup yields CDR1 SGHNT and CDR2 YYREEE (reference sequence). TCRdb's copy holds only in-frame clones and misses some; the assay was immunoSEQ multiplex PCR. The sample has 2 million or so clones; 85% to 95% are singletons. This chain connects TRBV5-4 to TRBJ2-6, with D uncertain. The material sequenced was naive CD4+ T cells sorted from blood. The subset was: CD45RA+ positively selected. The source is a young man in good health. The CDR3 nucleotides read TGTGCCAGCGGCATAAGGCAGCCTGGGGCCAACGTCCTGACTTTC. Its protein is CASGIRQPGANVLTF. Supplemented by reference TRBV5-4 and TRBJ2-6, the full variable domain reads ETGVTQSPTHLIKTRGQQVTLRCSSQSGHNTVSWYQQALGQGPQFIFQYYREEENGRGNFPPRFSGLQFPNYSSELNVNALELDDSALYLCASGIRQPGANVLTFGAGSRLTVL.